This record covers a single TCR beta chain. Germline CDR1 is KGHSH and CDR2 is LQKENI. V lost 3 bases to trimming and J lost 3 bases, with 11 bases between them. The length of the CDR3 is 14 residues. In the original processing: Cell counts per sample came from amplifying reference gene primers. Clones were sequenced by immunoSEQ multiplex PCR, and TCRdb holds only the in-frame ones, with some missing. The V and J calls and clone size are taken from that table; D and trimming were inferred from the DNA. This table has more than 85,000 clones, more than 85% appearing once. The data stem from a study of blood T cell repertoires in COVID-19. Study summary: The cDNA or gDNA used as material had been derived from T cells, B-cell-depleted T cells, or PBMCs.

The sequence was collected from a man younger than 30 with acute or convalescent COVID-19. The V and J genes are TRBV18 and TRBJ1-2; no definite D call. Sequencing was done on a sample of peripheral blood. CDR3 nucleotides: TGTGCCAGCTCACCCACTGGGGAGTACTATGGCTACACCTTC. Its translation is CASSPTGEYYGYTF.